The clone carrying this TCR beta chain came up many times. The data originate from a study of prognosis after radiotherapy for stage I lung cancer. The CDR3 runs to 16 residues. Germline CDR1 is SGHNT and CDR2 is YENEEA. V trimming: 6 bases; J trimming: 9 bases; junction bases outside the gene matches: 13. Genomic DNA yielded TCR beta CDR3, amplified by two-round multiplex PCR. Round-one PCR had primers specific to each TRBV and TRBJ gene. TCRdb re-called the multiplex PCR reads through MiXCR, storing one row per CDR3 protein. Here the sample spans around 16,000 distinct CDR3 sequences, around 41% being singletons.

Sequenced here: PBMCs, sampled before or after stereotactic body radiation therapy (not recorded which). The chain is built from TRBV11-3 and TRBJ2-1; 11 bases align to TRBD1. This clonotype was obtained from a donor of 50 years or more with non-small cell lung cancer. The CDR3 region is CASSYIRDRGLGEQFF. CDR3 DNA sequence: TGTGCCAGCAGTTATATCCGGGACAGGGGGTTGGGTGAGCAGTTCTTC.